This T cell receptor (beta chain) was retrieved from a study of blood T cell repertoires in COVID-19 (dated by TCRdb to the early 2020s). Regarding the research as a whole: The collaborator samples originated in the United States, Italy and Spain and spanned the acute and convalescent phases of COVID-19. The prospective study material was composed of cDNA or gDNA derived from T cells, B-cell-depleted T cells, or PBMCs. Deeply sampled blood TCRbeta repertoires from subjects exposed to, actively infected with, or recovered from COVID-19 were included in the dataset. The repertoires were made available in a free public database intended to serve as a resource for research on the immune response to SARS-CoV-2. Samples were obtained from the ongoing ImmuneRACE study (first 160 participants) and from about 1,300 subjects provided by 6 global collaborators. Nearly every sample came with metadata listing a de-identified subject ID, COVID-19 status, age in years and sex. Where available, HLA class I and class II types were obtained from metadata supplied by the sample provider rather than from assay-based typing. Overall study results and their limits: How much clinical and demographic metadata was included differed by source and by participant, and the metadata was provided uncurated.

The collaborating institutions used their own protocols to collect whole blood in K2EDTA tubes. For TCRbeta analysis, collaborator samples were shipped as frozen whole blood, as isolated PBMCs, or as DNA extracted from either sample type. Inclusive of the bounding cysteine and phenylalanine, the CDR3 is 14 residues long. Only the CDR3 region is kept as DNA, spanning 42 bases read in frame from base 1. From a lookup of the germline V gene, CDR1 and CDR2 are MGHRA and YSYEKL. The V end loses 0 bases and the J end loses 4 bases, and a stretch of 9 bases separates them. TCRbeta CDR3 regions were amplified from genomic DNA by means of the immunoSEQ Assay, a bias-controlled multiplex PCR. On the study's bioinformatics: The number of nucleated cells in each sample was estimated from the amplification of reference gene primers within the assay. To quantify the absolute abundance of each unique TCRbeta CDR3 rearrangement, sequence reads were collapsed and filtered. For each sample, productive Simpson clonality was calculated by taking the square root of Simpson's diversity index across productive rearrangements. Imported from immuneACCESS, the table was reduced by TCRdb to in-frame sequences with V and J called. These copies leave out some clones; in studies compared against another copy, an unresolved V gene accounts for under half, and the cause of the remainder is not known. V, J and clone size are taken as reported in that table, and D and trimming were inferred from the DNA itself. The sample includes about 220,000 clones, with about 88% observed a single time. The ten largest make up 1.9% of the sample.

Points on this clone: Which antigen it targets is not known. One base away there is no much larger clone; base qualities are not given.

Recombination linked TRBV4-1 to TRBJ1-2; too little of a D gene remains to name it. The sequenced sample was peripheral blood. This receptor was taken from a middle-aged man with active or convalescent COVID-19. The DNA sequence is TGCGCCAGCAGCCAAGAGCTTCTCGGCTATGGCTACACCTTC. This is translated as CASSQELLGYGYTF.